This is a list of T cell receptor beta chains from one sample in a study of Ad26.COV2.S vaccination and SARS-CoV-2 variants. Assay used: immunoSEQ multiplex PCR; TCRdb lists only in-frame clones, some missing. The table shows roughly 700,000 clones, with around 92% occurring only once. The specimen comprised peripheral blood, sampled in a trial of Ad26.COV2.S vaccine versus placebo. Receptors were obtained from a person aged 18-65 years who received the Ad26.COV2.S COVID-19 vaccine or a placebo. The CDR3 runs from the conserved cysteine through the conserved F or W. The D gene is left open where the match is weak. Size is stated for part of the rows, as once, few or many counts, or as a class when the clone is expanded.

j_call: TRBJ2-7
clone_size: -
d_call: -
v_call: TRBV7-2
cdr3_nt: TGTGCCAGCAGCTTGGGGACCTACGAGCAGTACTTC
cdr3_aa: CASSLGTYEQYF

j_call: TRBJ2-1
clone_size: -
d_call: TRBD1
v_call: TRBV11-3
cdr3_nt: TGTGCCAGCAGCTTAGCGCCAGGGGGCTATGAGCAGTTCTTC
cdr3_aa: CASSLAPGGYEQFF

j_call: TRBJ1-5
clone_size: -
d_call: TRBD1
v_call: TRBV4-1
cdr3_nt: TGCGCCAGCAGCTCTAGGACAGGGGAACAGCCCCAGCATTTT
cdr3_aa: CASSSRTGEQPQHF

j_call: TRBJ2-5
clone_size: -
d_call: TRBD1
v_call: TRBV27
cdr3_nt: TGTGCCAGCAACACCCTACCGGGACAGGGGTCAGGCGAGACCCAGTACTTC
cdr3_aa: CASNTLPGQGSGETQYF

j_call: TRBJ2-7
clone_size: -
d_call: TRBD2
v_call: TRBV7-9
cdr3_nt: TGTGCCAGCAGTTCTAGCGGGAGGGCCCACGAGCAGTACTTC
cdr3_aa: CASSSSGRAHEQYF

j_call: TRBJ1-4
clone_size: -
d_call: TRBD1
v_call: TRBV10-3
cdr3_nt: TGTGCCATCACGGGGGAGACAGGGCGGGAAAAACTGTTTTTT
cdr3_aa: CAITGETGREKLFF

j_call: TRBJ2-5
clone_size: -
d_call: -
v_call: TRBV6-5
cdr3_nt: TGTGCCAGCAGTTATGGCTTGAGTGCGGAAGAGACCCAGTACTTC
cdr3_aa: CASSYGLSAEETQYF

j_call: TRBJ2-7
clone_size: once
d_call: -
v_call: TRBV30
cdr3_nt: TGTGCCTGGAGTGTTAGTGGGAAAAGTTTCGTCGGCGAGCAGTACTTC
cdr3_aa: CAWSVSGKSFVGEQYF

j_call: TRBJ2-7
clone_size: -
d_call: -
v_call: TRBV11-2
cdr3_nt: TGTGCCAGCAGCTTAGGAGCAGGAACCTACGAGCAGTACTTC
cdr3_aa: CASSLGAGTYEQYF

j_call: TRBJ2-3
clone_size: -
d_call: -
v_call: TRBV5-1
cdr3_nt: TGCGCCAGCAGCTTGGACGGACACAACAACGCAGATACGCAGTATTTT
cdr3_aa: CASSLDGHNNADTQYF

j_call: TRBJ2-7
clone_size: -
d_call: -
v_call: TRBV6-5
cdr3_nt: TGTGCCAGCAGTATTCAGGTTGTCGAGCAGTACTTC
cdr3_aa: CASSIQVVEQYF

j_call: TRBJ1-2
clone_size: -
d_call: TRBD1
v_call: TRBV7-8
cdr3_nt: TGTGCCAGCAGCCCCCAGGGGGTATTCGGCTACACCTTC
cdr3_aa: CASSPQGVFGYTF

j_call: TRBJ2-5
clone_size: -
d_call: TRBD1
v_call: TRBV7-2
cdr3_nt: TGTGCCAGCAGGCCCGGGACAGCCCAAGAGACCCAGTACTTC
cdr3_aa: CASRPGTAQETQYF

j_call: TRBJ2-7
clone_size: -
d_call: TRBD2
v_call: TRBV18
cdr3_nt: TGTGCCAGCTCACCAGACCTAGCGGGAGGGATCTACGAGCAGTACTTC
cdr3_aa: CASSPDLAGGIYEQYF

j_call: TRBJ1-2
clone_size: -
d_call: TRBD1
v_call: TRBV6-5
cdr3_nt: TGTGCCAGCAGTTACTCTGGGACAGGGGGCGGCTATGGCTACACCTTC
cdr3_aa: CASSYSGTGGGYGYTF

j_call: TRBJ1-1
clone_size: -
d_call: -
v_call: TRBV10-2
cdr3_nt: TGCGCCAGCAGGACGGGAGGCACTGAAGCTTTCTTT
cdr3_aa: CASRTGGTEAFF

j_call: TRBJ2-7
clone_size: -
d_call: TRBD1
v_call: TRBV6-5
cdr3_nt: TGTGCCAGCAGTTACAGGACAGGAGTAGATTCGTACGAGCAGTACTTC
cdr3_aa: CASSYRTGVDSYEQYF

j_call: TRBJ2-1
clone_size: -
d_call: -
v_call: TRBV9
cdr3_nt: TGTGCCAGCAGCGAGGGGGGAGCTGTTGTAGAGCAGTTCTTC
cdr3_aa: CASSEGGAVVEQFF

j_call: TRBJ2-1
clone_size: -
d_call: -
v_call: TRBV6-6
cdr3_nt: TGTGCCAGCACCTTACAGGAGGGAGGAGGAAACAATGAGCAGTTCTTC
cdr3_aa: CASTLQEGGGNNEQFF

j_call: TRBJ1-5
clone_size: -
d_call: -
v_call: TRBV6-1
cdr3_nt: TGTGCCAGCAGTGAAATGTGGGGGAATCAGCCCCAGCATTTT
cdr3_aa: CASSEMWGNQPQHF

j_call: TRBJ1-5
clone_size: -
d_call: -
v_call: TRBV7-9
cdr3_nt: TGTGCCAGCAGCTTAAGGCCAGATCAGCCCCAGCATTTT
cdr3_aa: CASSLRPDQPQHF

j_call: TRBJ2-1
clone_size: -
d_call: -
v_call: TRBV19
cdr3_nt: TGTGCCAGTAGTATTCTGAGTGTCGCCCAGGGTGAGCAGTTCTTC
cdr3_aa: CASSILSVAQGEQFF

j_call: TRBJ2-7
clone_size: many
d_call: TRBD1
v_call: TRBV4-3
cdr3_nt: TGCGCCAGCAGCCAAGATCTGGGCCTCAGGACAGGGGGCACCTACGAGCAGTACTTC
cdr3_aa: CASSQDLGLRTGGTYEQYF

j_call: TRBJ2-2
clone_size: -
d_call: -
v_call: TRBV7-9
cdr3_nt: TGTGCCAGCAGCTTGGGGCAGGGGCCGACCGGGGAGCTGTTTTTT
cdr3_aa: CASSLGQGPTGELFF

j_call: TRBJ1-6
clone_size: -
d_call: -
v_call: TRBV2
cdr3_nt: TGTGCCAGCAGCGGACCTACCCTGGGTAATTCACCCCTCCACTTT
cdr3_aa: CASSGPTLGNSPLHF

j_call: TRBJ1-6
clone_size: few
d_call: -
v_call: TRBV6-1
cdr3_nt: TGTGCCAGCAGTGAAGGAGGGTCAGGGAATTCACCCCTCCACTTT
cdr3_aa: CASSEGGSGNSPLHF

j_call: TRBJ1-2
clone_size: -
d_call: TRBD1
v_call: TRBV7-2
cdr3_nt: TGTGCCAGCAGATCCGGGACAGTGGGGGGCTACACCTTC
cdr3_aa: CASRSGTVGGYTF

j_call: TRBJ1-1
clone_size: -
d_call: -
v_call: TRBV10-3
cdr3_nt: TGTGCCATCAGGACAATGACAGGAGGAAACACTGAAGCTTTCTTT
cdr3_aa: CAIRTMTGGNTEAFF

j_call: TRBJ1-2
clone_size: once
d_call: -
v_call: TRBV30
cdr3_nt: TGTGCCTGGAGTGTCGACAAGGGTTGGGGCTACACCTTC
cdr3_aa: CAWSVDKGWGYTF

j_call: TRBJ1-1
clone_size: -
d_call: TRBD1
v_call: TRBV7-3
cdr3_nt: TGTGCCAGCAGCCGAGGACAGGGTGGGACTGAAGCTTTCTTT
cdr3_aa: CASSRGQGGTEAFF

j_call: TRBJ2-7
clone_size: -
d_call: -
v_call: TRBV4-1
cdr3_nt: TGCGCCAGCAGCCAAGATTGGACTGCCTTAGAGGAGCAGTACTTC
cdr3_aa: CASSQDWTALEEQYF

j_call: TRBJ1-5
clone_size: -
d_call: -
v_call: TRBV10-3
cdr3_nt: TGTGCCATCAGTGAGCGGGGTAATCAGCCCCAGCATTTT
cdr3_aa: CAISERGNQPQHF

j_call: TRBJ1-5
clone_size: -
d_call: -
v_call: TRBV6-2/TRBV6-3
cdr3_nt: TGTGCCAGCAGTTACCGCGGCCATAGCAATCAGCCCCAGCATTTT
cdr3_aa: CASSYRGHSNQPQHF

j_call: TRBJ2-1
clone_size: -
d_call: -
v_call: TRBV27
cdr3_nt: TGTGCCAGCACTACCCAAGGCAATGAGCAGTTCTTC
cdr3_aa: CASTTQGNEQFF

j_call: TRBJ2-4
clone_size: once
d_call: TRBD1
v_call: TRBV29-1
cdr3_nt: TGCAGCGTTGAGGTCGGGACAGGGGAAAACATTCAGTACTTC
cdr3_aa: CSVEVGTGENIQYF

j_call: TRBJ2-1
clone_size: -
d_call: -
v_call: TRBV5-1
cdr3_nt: TGCGCCAGCACCGAATTAAACTCCTACAATGAGCAGTTCTTC
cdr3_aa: CASTELNSYNEQFF

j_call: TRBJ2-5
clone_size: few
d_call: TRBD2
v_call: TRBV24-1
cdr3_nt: TGTGCCACCAGTGTTTCGAACGGGAGGGAGGAGACCCAGTACTTC
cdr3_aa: CATSVSNGREETQYF

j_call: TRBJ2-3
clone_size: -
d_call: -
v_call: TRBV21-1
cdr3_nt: TGTGCCAGCAGCAAAGGGCTAGCGGGGGTCATTGGAGATACGCAGTATTTT
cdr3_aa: CASSKGLAGVIGDTQYF

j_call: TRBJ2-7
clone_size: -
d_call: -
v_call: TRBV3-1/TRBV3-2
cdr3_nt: TGTGCCAGCAGCCAAGTCCGGGACCACTCCTACGAGCAGTACTTC
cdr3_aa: CASSQVRDHSYEQYF

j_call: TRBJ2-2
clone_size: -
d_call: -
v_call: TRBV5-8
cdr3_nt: TGTGCCAGCAGCTTAAGGGTGTACACCGGGGAGCTGTTTTTT
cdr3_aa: CASSLRVYTGELFF

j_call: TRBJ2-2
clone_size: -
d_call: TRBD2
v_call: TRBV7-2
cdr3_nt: TGTGCCAGCAGCTCTCCGGGGGGCACCGGGGAGCTGTTTTTT
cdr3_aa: CASSSPGGTGELFF

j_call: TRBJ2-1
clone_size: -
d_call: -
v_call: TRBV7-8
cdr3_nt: TGTGCCAGCAGCTTGAACCTCTACAATGAGCAGTTCTTC
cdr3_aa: CASSLNLYNEQFF

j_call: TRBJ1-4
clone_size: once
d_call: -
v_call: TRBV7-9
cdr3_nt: TGTGCCAGCAGCTCGGACAGCGGAATTGAAAAACTGTTTTTT
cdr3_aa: CASSSDSGIEKLFF

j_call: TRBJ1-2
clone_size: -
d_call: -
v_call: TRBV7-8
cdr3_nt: TGTGCCAGCAGCTTATGGGAGACAGCTAACTATGGCTACACCTTC
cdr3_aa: CASSLWETANYGYTF

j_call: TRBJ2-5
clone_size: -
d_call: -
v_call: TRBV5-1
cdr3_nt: TGCGCCAGCAGCAGTCTGGCAGGGTCACAAGAGACCCAGTACTTC
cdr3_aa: CASSSLAGSQETQYF

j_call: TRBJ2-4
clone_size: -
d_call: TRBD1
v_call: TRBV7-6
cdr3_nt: TGTGCCAGCATTCCACGGGACAGCATAGCCAAAAACATTCAGTACTTC
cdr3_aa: CASIPRDSIAKNIQYF

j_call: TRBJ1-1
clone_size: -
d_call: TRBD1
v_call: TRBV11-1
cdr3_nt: TGTGCCAGCAGCCCAGGGACAGCCACTGAAGCTTTCTTT
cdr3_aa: CASSPGTATEAFF

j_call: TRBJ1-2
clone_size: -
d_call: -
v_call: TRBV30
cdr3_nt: TGTGCCTGGAAGGTACAGGGCCGTACTAACTATGGCTACACCTTC
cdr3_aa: CAWKVQGRTNYGYTF

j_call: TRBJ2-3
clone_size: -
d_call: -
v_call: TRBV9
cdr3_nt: TGTGCCAGCAGCGTAGAACTAGCTTCAGATACGCAGTATTTT
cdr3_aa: CASSVELASDTQYF

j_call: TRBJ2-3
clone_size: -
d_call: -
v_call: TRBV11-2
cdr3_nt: TGTGCCAGCAGCTTAGGGCGGTCTGGCACAGATACGCAGTATTTT
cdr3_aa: CASSLGRSGTDTQYF

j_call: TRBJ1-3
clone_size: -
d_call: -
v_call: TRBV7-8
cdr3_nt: TGTGCCAGCAGCCATCCCAGCCGAAGCTTTCATGGAAACACCATATATTTT
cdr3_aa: CASSHPSRSFHGNTIYF